The T cell receptor beta chain described here comes from a study of cytomegalovirus exposure and HLA in healthy donors. Study outcomes and limitations: Roughly uniform sequencing depth across donors was assumed, possibly incorrectly. TCR beta V segments were, for the most part, productive about 87% or about 30% of the time in an earlier analysis. CMV serostatus was the sole immune exposure information available.

Between the trimmed V and J ends, which lost 6 bases and 8 bases, there was a span of 13 bases. CDR1 is WSHSY, CDR2 SAAADI, per germline. The CDR3 runs to 13 residues. 60 Vbeta and 13 Jbeta primers were used in PCR. Sequencing was performed with immunoSEQ multiplex PCR; in TCRdb, only in-frame clones are kept and a portion is missing. The sample has 200,000 to 250,000 clones, approximately 82% seen once. Comments on this clone: As yet, its antigen is unknown.

The chain couples TRBV10-2 to TRBJ1-4, with a possible D match to TRBD1 (6 bases). The sample comprised PBMCs. The TCR was taken from a woman between 35 and 50 years old in good health and CMV-seronegative. The CDR3 spells CASSPGGGEKLFF. The CDR3 bases are TGCGCCAGCAGCCCGGGGGGGGGCGAAAAACTGTTTTTT.